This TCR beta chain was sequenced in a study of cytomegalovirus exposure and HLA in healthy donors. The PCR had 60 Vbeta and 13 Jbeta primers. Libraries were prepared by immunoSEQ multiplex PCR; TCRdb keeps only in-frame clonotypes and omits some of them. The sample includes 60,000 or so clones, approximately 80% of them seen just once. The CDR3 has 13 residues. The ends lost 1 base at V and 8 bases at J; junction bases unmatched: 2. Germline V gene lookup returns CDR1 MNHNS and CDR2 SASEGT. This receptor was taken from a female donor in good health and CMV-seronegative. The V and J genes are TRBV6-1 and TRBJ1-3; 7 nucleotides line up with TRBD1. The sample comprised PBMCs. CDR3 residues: CASSEGTGYTIYF. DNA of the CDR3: TGTGCCAGCAGTGAAGGGACAGGCTACACCATATATTTT.